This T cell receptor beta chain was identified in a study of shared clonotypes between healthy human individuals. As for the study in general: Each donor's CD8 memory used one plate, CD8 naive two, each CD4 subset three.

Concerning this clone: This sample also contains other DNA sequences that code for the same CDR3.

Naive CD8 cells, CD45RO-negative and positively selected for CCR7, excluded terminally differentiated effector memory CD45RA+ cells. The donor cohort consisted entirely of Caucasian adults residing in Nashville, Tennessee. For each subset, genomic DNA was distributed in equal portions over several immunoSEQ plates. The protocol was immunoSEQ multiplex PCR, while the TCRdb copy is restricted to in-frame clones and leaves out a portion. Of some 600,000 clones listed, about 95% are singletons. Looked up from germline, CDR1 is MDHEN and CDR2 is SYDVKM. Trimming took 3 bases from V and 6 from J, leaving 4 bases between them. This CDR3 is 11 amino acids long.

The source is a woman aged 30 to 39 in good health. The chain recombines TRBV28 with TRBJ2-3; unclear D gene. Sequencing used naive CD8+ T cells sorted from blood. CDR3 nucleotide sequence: TGTGCCAGCAGTTTTCGGGATACGCAGTATTTT. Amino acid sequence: CASSFRDTQYF.